The sequence of this T cell receptor (beta chain) was determined in a study of PD-1 blockade in classical Hodgkin lymphoma. TCRdb keeps only in-frame clones here, not all; method: immunoSEQ multiplex PCR. The repertoire holds more than 30,000 clones, 82% seen once, with approximately 35% in the top ten. All the patients suffered relapse after autologous stem cell transplantation, and brentuximab vedotin exposure differed. Germline-derived CDR1 and CDR2 are SGDLS and YYNGEE. Trimming shortened V by 4 bases and J by 4 bases, and 5 bases separated the two germline ends. This CDR3 contains 11 residues. The sequence was obtained from a human donor with classical Hodgkin lymphoma. The sequences come from peripheral blood mononuclear cells (PBMCs), collected at baseline. V usage is TRBV9 and J usage is TRBJ1-2; unclear D gene. The CDR3 DNA reads as TGTGCCAGCAGCCTACTCTATGGCTACACCTTC. Translation: CASSLLYGYTF.